Shown below are 27 T cell receptor beta chains from a single sample sequenced in a study of identical twins. TCRdb re-analysed the 5' RACE reads in MiXCR, keeping a single row per CDR3 protein. The repertoire includes 400,000 to 550,000 distinct CDR3 sequences, more than 13% of them detected once, and 0.98% sits in the top ten. The data were also submitted as part of a second study, on yellow fever vaccine responses in identical twins.

Sequenced input: CD4+ T cells sorted from blood. The source is a woman between 18 and 29 years old in good health.

V and J are TRBV29-1 and TRBJ2-5; D ambiguous. Trimming pared 1 base from V and 0 bases from J, leaving 12 bases between. Germline V CDR1 and CDR2: SQVTM, ANQGSEA. The CDR3 contains 15 residues. CDR3: CSVEGHKEYQETQYF. Here the CDR3 DNA reads TGCAGCGTTGAAGGTCACAAGGAGTACCAAGAGACCCAGTACTTC.

The chain uses TRBV7-2 and TRBJ2-7; tentatively, D is TRBD2 (6 bases). The CDR3 totals 14 residues. Germline lookup yields CDR1 SGHTA and CDR2 FQGNSA. V was shortened by 0 bases and J by 7 bases, with 13 bases between the two germline ends. The chain's CDR3 is CASSLAGRMGEQYF. In nucleotides, the CDR3 is TGTGCCAGCAGCTTAGCCGGGAGAATGGGAGAGCAGTACTTC.

V and J are TRBV5-1 and TRBJ2-1; TRBD2 matches 10 bases. The germline V gene has CDR1 SGHRS and CDR2 YFSETQ. The CDR3 sequence is 15 residues long. Unmatched junction bases numbered 3, after V lost 0 bases and J lost 6 bases. CDR3 residues: CASSLVASGSNEQFF. CDR3 nucleotide sequence: TGCGCCAGCAGCTTGGTAGCTAGCGGGAGCAATGAGCAGTTCTTC. Using reference TRBV5-1 and TRBJ2-1 for the parts outside the CDR3, the full variable domain is KAGVTQTPRYLIKTRGQQVTLSCSPISGHRSVSWYQQTPGQGLQFLFEYFSETQRNKGNFPGRFSGRQFSNSRSEMNVSTLELGDSALYLCASSLVASGSNEQFFGPGTRLTVL.

This clonotype showed up just a few times. This sequence joins TRBV5-6 and TRBJ2-7; 9 positions agree with TRBD2. V lost 5 bases and J lost 2; bases outside the gene matches: 8. The germline CDR1 and CDR2 sequences are SGHDT and YYEEEE. This CDR3 contains 15 residues. DNA for the CDR3: TGTGCCAGCAGTTTACTAGCGGGTGTCACCTACGAGCAGTACTTC. This sequence encodes CASSLLAGVTYEQYF.

The chain couples TRBV9 to TRBJ2-6, with 8 bases aligning to TRBD2. V shed 4 bases, J shed 2 bases, and the junction held 5 bases outside the gene matches. CDR3 length equals 16 residues. Per the germline V gene, CDR1 is SGDLS and CDR2 is YYNGEE. CDR3 protein: CASSLREGTGANVLTF. DNA for the CDR3: TGTGCCAGCAGCCTCCGGGAGGGGACTGGGGCCAACGTCCTGACTTTC. The whole variable domain, remainder taken from reference TRBV9 and TRBJ2-6, is DSGVTQTPKHLITATGQRVTLRCSPRSGDLSVYWYQQSLDQGLQFLIQYYNGEERAKGNILERFSAQQFPDLHSELNLSSLELGDSALYFCASSLREGTGANVLTFGAGSRLTVL.

The table lists this clonotype with a few counts. The chain joins TRBV6-4 to TRBJ2-3; 9 bases align to TRBD2. Germline lookup yields CDR1 MRHNA and CDR2 SNTAGT. The V segment lost 6 bases and the J segment 1 base; nucleotides outside the gene matches: 20. The CDR3 has 20 amino acids. As DNA, the CDR3 is TGTGCCAGCAGCGACCAAGAGTGGGCGGGAGGGCCCATCGGCACAGATACGCAGTATTTT. It codes for CASSDQEWAGGPIGTDTQYF.

The sample holds many counts of this clonotype. The chain recombines TRBV6-2 or TRBV6-3 with TRBJ2-7, with D uncertain. Germline assignment: CDR1 MNHEY and CDR2 SVGEGT. V gave up 5 bases and J gave up 6 bases, with 11 bases separating them. This CDR3 contains 12 residues. In DNA form, the CDR3 reads TGTGCCAGCAGTGTCCGGTCCGGCGAGCAGTACTTC. Translating gives CASSVRSGEQYF.

There are a few counts of this clonotype. This sequence joins TRBV7-9 and TRBJ1-1; D not certain. CDR3 length: 14 amino acids. The germline V gene has CDR1 SEHNR and CDR2 FQNEAQ (reference sequence). V lost 5 bases, J lost 1 base, and 11 bases lay in between. CDR3 residues: CASSTELTNTEAFF. The CDR3 nucleotides read TGTGCCAGCAGCACGGAGCTAACGAACACTGAAGCTTTCTTT.

A few counts support this clonotype. The rearrangement joins TRBV7-2 to TRBJ2-3; the D gene is possibly TRBD2 (6 bases). CDR1 and CDR2 from the germline V gene are SGHTA and FQGNSA. This CDR3 comprises 15 residues. Deletions cut 0 bases from V and 6 bases from J, with 13 bases between. The CDR3 bases are TGTGCCAGCAGCTTAGCTGGGCGGGGTACGGATACGCAGTATTTT. Its protein product is CASSLAGRGTDTQYF. The entire variable domain, with the rest obtained from reference TRBV7-2 and TRBJ2-3, is as follows: GAGVSQSPSNKVTEKGKDVELRCDPISGHTALYWYRQSLGQGLEFLIYFQGNSAPDKSGLPSDRFSAERTGGSVSTLTIQRTQQEDSAVYLCASSLAGRGTDTQYFGPGTRLTVL.

This clonotype turned up a few times. The chain recombines TRBV5-1 with TRBJ2-1, with no clear D. V was shortened by 0 bases and J by 0 bases, with 10 bases between the two germline ends. Germline V lookup: CDR1 SGHRS, CDR2 YFSETQ. This CDR3 contains 16 residues. CDR3 nucleotides: TGCGCCAGCAGCTTGGCTTCCGGACGCTCCTACAATGAGCAGTTCTTC. Amino acid sequence: CASSLASGRSYNEQFF.

This clonotype was counted a few times. The chain employs TRBV5-1 and TRBJ1-1, with D possibly matching TRBD1 (5 bases). The length of the CDR3 is 14 residues. Trimming left V 2 bases short and J 1 base short, with 9 bases between. Germline V lookup: CDR1 SGHRS, CDR2 YFSETQ. The CDR3 DNA follows: TGCGCCAGCAGCTTTGGCAGGGAGAACACTGAAGCTTTCTTT. Amino acid sequence: CASSFGRENTEAFF.

In this sample, this clonotype turned up many times. V is TRBV7-9 and J is TRBJ2-1; D perhaps matches TRBD1 (6 bases). Germline CDR1 SEHNR, CDR2 FQNEAQ (reference sequence). V was cut by 5 bases and J by 3 bases, with 11 bases left in between. This CDR3 region has 14 residues. The CDR3 region has the DNA TGTGCCAGCAGCCTCGCGGACAGCTACAATGAGCAGTTCTTC. Its translation: CASSLADSYNEQFF.

This clonotype was counted only a few times. This sequence joins TRBV3-1 and TRBJ2-5; either TRBD1 or TRBD2 may supply D (5 bases each). In germline, CDR1 is LGHDT, CDR2 YNNKEL (reference sequence). V was trimmed by 1 base and J by 4 bases, leaving 13 bases between them. This CDR3 is 15 amino acids long. The CDR3 sequence is CASSQGIGAGETQYF. The CDR3 nucleotides read TGTGCCAGCAGCCAAGGGATCGGGGCCGGAGAGACCCAGTACTTC.

This clonotype has a handful of counts. The V call is TRBV20-1, the J call TRBJ2-1, with 9 bases fitting TRBD2. Germline assignment: CDR1 DFQATT and CDR2 SNEGSKA (reference sequence). The CDR3 is 16 amino acids. The CDR3 coding sequence is TGCAGCGCGGGACTAGCAGAGAGGAACCGCTACAATGAGCAGTTCTTC. This gives the protein CSAGLAERNRYNEQFF.

The gene calls are TRBV25-1 and TRBJ1-5; a possible D gene is TRBD1 (5 bases). The CDR3 covers 14 residues. The ends were cut back, 3 bases at V and 8 bases at J, with 14 bases in the middle. Germline CDR1 and CDR2: MGHDK and SYGVNS. CDR3 nucleotides: TGTGCCAGCAGTGACCACTTTGGGGCCGAGCCCCAGCATTTT. Protein: CASSDHFGAEPQHF.

This clonotype occurred many times. V is TRBV10-3 and J is TRBJ2-5; tentatively, D is TRBD1 or TRBD2 (5 bases each). CDR3 length: 14 residues. The germline V and J ends were trimmed by 4 bases and 1 base, with 10 bases remaining between them. Per germline, CDR1 ENHRY and CDR2 SYGVKD. CDR3 sequence (DNA): TGTGCCATCAGTGGGGGGACGGGCCAAGAGACCCAGTACTTC. It encodes CAISGGTGQETQYF.

The V and J genes are TRBV4-2 and TRBJ2-1; D uncertain. Per germline, CDR1 LGHNA and CDR2 YNFKEQ. V gave up 2 bases and J gave up 5 bases, with 16 bases separating them. This CDR3 region has 16 residues. The CDR3 loop is CASSQPLIGRNNEQFF. The CDR3 region has the DNA TGTGCCAGCAGCCAACCACTTATCGGGCGGAACAATGAGCAGTTCTTC.

This clonotype was seen more than once but under ten times. The chain is built from TRBV7-8 and TRBJ2-3; TRBD2 might be the D (5 bases). The germline gives CDR1 SGHVS, CDR2 FQNEAQ. The V end lost 1 base, the J end lost 2 bases, and 13 bases lay between the germline ends. This CDR3 comprises 16 residues. CDR3 sequence: CASSLGGGPFTDTQYF. The CDR3 nucleotides are TGTGCCAGCAGCTTAGGAGGCGGGCCCTTCACAGATACGCAGTATTTT.

This clonotype has ten or more counts. The chain joins TRBV3-1 to TRBJ2-3, with D unclear. V was cut by 2 bases and J by 4 bases, with 13 bases left in between. Per the germline V gene, CDR1 is LGHDT and CDR2 is YNNKEL (reference sequence). The CDR3 runs to 15 residues. Here the CDR3 DNA reads TGTGCCAGCAGCCAAAACGCCGGTCCCGCAGATACGCAGTATTTT. This sequence encodes CASSQNAGPADTQYF.

The gene calls are TRBV2 and TRBJ2-3; TRBD1 matches 8 bases. Germline CDR1 and CDR2: SNHLY and FYNNEI. J was trimmed by 3 bases and V by 4 bases; bases with no gene match: 6. The CDR3 runs to 15 residues. The CDR3 protein is CASSARGRATDTQYF. Here the CDR3 DNA reads TGTGCCAGCAGTGCCAGGGGGCGAGCGACAGATACGCAGTATTTT.

This clonotype was detected only a few times. V is TRBV5-4 and J is TRBJ2-5; 9 bases are a match to TRBD1. Germline V lookup: CDR1 SGHNT, CDR2 YYREEE (reference sequence). V gave up 4 bases and J gave up 2 bases; unmatched junction bases: 6. The CDR3 spans 15 residues. The chain's CDR3 is CASSGQGQGQETQYF. The CDR3 DNA sequence: TGTGCCAGCAGCGGACAGGGACAGGGACAAGAGACCCAGTACTTC.

The sample holds a few counts of this clonotype. The chain uses TRBV27 and TRBJ1-1; D remains unclear. CDR3 length: 13 amino acids. Trimming left V 4 bases short and J 0 bases short, with 6 bases between. The V gene's germline CDR1 is MNHEY and CDR2 SMNVEV (reference sequence). The CDR3 loop is CASSSEVNTEAFF. CDR3 sequence (DNA): TGTGCCAGCAGTTCCGAAGTGAACACTGAAGCTTTCTTT.

The chain carries TRBV3-1 and TRBJ2-5; D ambiguous. The germline CDR1 and CDR2 sequences are LGHDT and YNNKEL (reference sequence). V lost 1 base and J lost 3, with 6 bases in between. This CDR3 contains 13 residues. The CDR3 DNA is TGTGCCAGCAGCCAAGCTTTCAAAGAGACCCAGTACTTC. Protein: CASSQAFKETQYF.

In this sample, this clonotype turned up a few times. The chain is built from TRBV6-5 and TRBJ2-7; 7 positions agree with TRBD1. V was clipped by 2 bases and J by 2 bases; unmatched bases: 3. The CDR3 loop spans 14 amino acids. Looked up from germline, CDR1 is MNHEY and CDR2 is SVGAGI. CDR3 coding DNA: TGTGCCAGCAGTTACACGGGACAGCCCTACGAGCAGTACTTC. Encoded protein: CASSYTGQPYEQYF.

This clonotype was seen more than once but under ten times. The chain links TRBV3-1 to TRBJ2-2, with TRBD2 matching 9 bases. Trimming took 4 bases from V and 7 from J; bases not matched to a gene: 10. The CDR3 runs to 16 residues. Germline-derived CDR1 and CDR2 are LGHDT and YNNKEL (reference sequence). CDR3 protein: CASSRLAVPLNGELFF. CDR3 coding DNA: TGTGCCAGCAGCCGACTAGCGGTACCCTTGAACGGGGAGCTGTTTTTT.

The chain combines TRBV11-2 with TRBJ2-5; 11 bases fit TRBD2. Germline lookup yields CDR1 SGHAT and CDR2 FQNNGV. With 5 bases clipped from V and 6 bases from J, the junction kept 8 bases outside the gene matches. CDR3 length: 15 residues. The CDR3 is CASSKTSGDWKTQYF. The CDR3 bases are TGTGCCAGCAGCAAGACTAGCGGGGATTGGAAGACCCAGTACTTC.

This clonotype has only a few counts. The chain has TRBV7-9 and TRBJ2-3; the match to TRBD2 covers 8 bases. CDR3 length equals 15 residues. V trimming: 4 bases; J trimming: 2 bases; junction bases outside the gene matches: 5. The germline CDR1 and CDR2 sequences are SEHNR and FQNEAQ (reference sequence). The CDR3, as DNA: TGTGCCAGCAGCTCGGGAGGGACTGACACAGATACGCAGTATTTT. Encoded protein: CASSSGGTDTDTQYF. The full variable domain, completed using reference TRBV7-9 and TRBJ2-3, is DTGVSQNPRHKITKRGQNVTFRCDPISEHNRLYWYRQTLGQGPEFLTYFQNEAQLEKSRLLSDRFSAERPKGSFSTLEIQRTEQGDSAMYLCASSSGGTDTDTQYFGPGTRLTVL.